Listed here are 20 T cell receptor beta chains from one sample, sequenced in a study of blood T cells in healthy people across ages. The authors ran a second PCR of about 6 to 12 cycles using a sample-barcoded 5' primer and a J-beta primer mix. TCRdb passed the 5' RACE reads through MiXCR, listing each CDR3 protein once. Of more than 800,000 distinct CDR3 sequences listed, around 45% are singletons. The material sequenced was blood. The receptors derive from a woman aged 55-70 years in good health.

This clonotype showed up many times. CDR3 loop: CSARLAGMGHDTQYF. CDR3 DNA: TGCAGTGCTAGACTAGCGGGAATGGGTCATGATACGCAGTATTTT. J is TRBJ2-3 and V is TRBV20-1; 9 positions match TRBD2. Per the germline V gene, CDR1 is DFQATT and CDR2 is SNEGSKA (reference sequence). J gave up 6 bases and V 2 bases, and 9 bases lay outside the gene matches. The CDR3 has 15 residues.

This clonotype was seen more than once but under ten times. The V gene is TRBV20-1, the J gene TRBJ1-6, with TRBD1 matching 8 bases. J was trimmed by 6 bases and V by 0 bases; bases with no gene match: 4. This CDR3 has 15 residues. Germline V gene sequence: CDR1 DFQATT, CDR2 SNEGSKA (reference sequence). The CDR3 nucleotides read TGCAGTGCTAGAGAGCCGGGACAGGCTAATTCACCCCTCCACTTT. Its protein product is CSAREPGQANSPLHF.

This clonotype was picked up a small number of times. J is TRBJ2-1 and V is TRBV24-1; D is possibly TRBD2 (6 bases). Germline CDR1 KGHDR, CDR2 SFDVKD. The CDR3 covers 16 residues. V lost 2 bases, J lost 4 bases, and 14 bases lay in between. The CDR3 here is CATSDSGTGPYNEQFF. For the CDR3, the DNA is TGTGCCACCAGTGATTCCGGGACTGGGCCTTACAATGAGCAGTTCTTC.

V gene TRBV7-9 combines with J gene TRBJ1-2; D gene unclear. There are 14 residues in the CDR3. The germline V and J ends were trimmed by 5 bases and 8 bases, with 18 bases remaining between them. Germline values: CDR1 SEHNR, CDR2 FQNEAQ (reference sequence). This chain's CDR3 is CASSHMIGKGGYTF. The DNA of the CDR3 is TGTGCCAGCAGCCACATGATAGGGAAGGGCGGCTACACCTTC.

A few counts support this clonotype. The V gene is TRBV5-1, the J gene TRBJ2-7, with a tentative D call TRBD1 (5 bases). Trimming removed 0 bases from V and 1 base from J, with 17 bases in between. Germline CDR1 reads SGHRS; CDR2 reads YFSETQ. This CDR3 comprises 17 residues. The CDR3 reads CASSLVPQGLRSYEQYF. The CDR3 nucleotides read TGCGCCAGCAGCTTGGTACCCCAGGGCCTTCGATCCTACGAGCAGTACTTC.

The V call is TRBV7-9, the J call TRBJ1-4; unclear D gene. Trimming removed 5 bases from V and 4 bases from J, with 14 bases in between. The CDR3 runs 15 residues. Germline V gives CDR1 SEHNR, CDR2 FQNEAQ (reference sequence). The CDR3: CASSHGDWGNEKLFF. As DNA, the CDR3 is TGTGCCAGCAGCCACGGGGATTGGGGTAATGAAAAACTGTTTTTT.

This chain connects TRBV7-9 to TRBJ1-5, with D possibly being TRBD1 (5 bases). Germline V lookup: CDR1 SEHNR, CDR2 FQNEAQ (reference sequence). V was pared by 1 base and J by 5 bases, with 9 bases between. The CDR3 extends over 14 amino acids. In DNA, the CDR3 is TGTGCCAGCAGCTTAGGGGGCAACGATCAGCCCCAGCATTTT. Residues: CASSLGGNDQPQHF.

This clonotype showed up many times. This chain connects TRBV10-3 to TRBJ2-7, with D possibly TRBD1 on 6 matching bases. The length of the CDR3 is 13 residues. CDR1 ENHRY and CDR2 SYGVKD come from the germline V gene. V lost 3 bases and J lost 1, with 7 bases in between. CDR3 sequence reads: CAISDGQSYEQYF. CDR3 bases: TGTGCCATCAGTGACGGACAGTCCTACGAGCAGTACTTC.

The sample holds a few counts of this clonotype. A much larger clone is a single base away; this may be a read error. This rearrangement joins TRBV6-1 to TRBJ2-7; D gene uncertain. This CDR3 is built from 10 residues. V lost 6 bases to trimming and J lost 4 bases, with 4 bases between them. The germline V gene encodes CDR1 MNHNS and CDR2 SASEGT. CDR3 sequence: CASREYEQYF. The CDR3 bases are TGTGCCAGCAGGGAATACGAGCAGTACTTC.

The chain uses TRBV20-1 and TRBJ2-4; possibly TRBD1 for D (6 bases). The DNA end is a closer match to TRBJ2-7, so the J assignment may be wrong. The CDR3 sequence is 15 residues long. Germline V gene sequence: CDR1 DFQATT, CDR2 SNEGSKA (reference sequence). CDR3 amino acids: CSARVAGTPYYEQYF. In nucleotides, the CDR3 is TGCAGTGCTAGGGTCGCAGGGACACCATACTACGAGCAGTACTTC.

This clonotype appeared a single time. The CDR3 reads CASSPYGGSRTDTQYF. The CDR3 nucleotides are TGTGCCAGCAGCCCCTACGGCGGGAGTCGTACAGATACGCAGTATTTT. The chain joins TRBV3-1 to TRBJ2-3; TRBD2 agrees at 7 bases. The trim removed 4 bases at V and 3 bases at J, leaving 10 bases unmatched. CDR1 LGHDT and CDR2 YNNKEL come from the germline V gene (reference sequence). This CDR3 has 16 residues.

This chain connects TRBV4-2 to TRBJ2-5, with 12 nucleotides matching TRBD2. CDR1 is LGHNA and CDR2 is YNFKEQ in the germline V gene. The trim removed 4 bases at V and 11 bases at J, leaving 17 bases unmatched. The CDR3 has 17 amino acids. CDR3 nucleotides: TGTGCCAGCAGCCGTGGGGAGACTAGCGGGGGATACAATGAGCAGTACTTC. Encoded protein: CASSRGETSGGYNEQYF.

The CDR3 region has the DNA TGTGCCAGCAGCCAAGGGGATCCGGGACTAGCGGGTTTCCAAGAGACCCAGTACTTC. It encodes CASSQGDPGLAGFQETQYF. This chain connects TRBV3-1 to TRBJ2-5, with 12 positions matching TRBD2. CDR3 length equals 19 residues. V shed 1 base and J 1 base; nucleotides not matched to a gene: 10. Germline lookup yields CDR1 LGHDT and CDR2 YNNKEL (reference sequence).

The chain has TRBV5-1 and TRBJ2-5, with 10 nucleotides matching TRBD2. Near its end, the DNA agrees better with TRBJ2-7, so the J call may be wrong. CDR1 is SGHRS, CDR2 YFSETQ, per germline. The CDR3 spans 16 residues. The DNA for the CDR3 is TGCGCCAGCAGCTTGGGCCCTAGCGGGAGTGGGTACGAGCAGTACTTC. Translation: CASSLGPSGSGYEQYF.

The chain joins TRBV5-1 to TRBJ1-2; the D is unclear. Per germline, CDR1 SGHRS and CDR2 YFSETQ. With 0 bases removed from V and 8 bases from J, the gap between germline ends came to 14 bases. The length of the CDR3 is 14 residues. CDR3 amino acids: CASSLEALGWGYTF. The CDR3 DNA follows: TGCGCCAGCAGCTTGGAGGCCCTTGGTTGGGGCTACACCTTC.

The V call is TRBV27, the J call TRBJ2-5; 13 bases agree with TRBD2. V was clipped by 7 bases and J by 5 bases; unmatched bases: 7. Germline CDR1 and CDR2: MNHEY and SMNVEV (reference sequence). The CDR3 is 15 residues long. The CDR3 DNA reads TGTGCCAGCAACCCCGGGACTAGCGGGATGGAGACCCAGTACTTC. Encoded protein: CASNPGTSGMETQYF.

V and J are TRBV29-1 and TRBJ2-3; 10 bases align to TRBD2. V lost 6 bases and J lost 4; bases outside the gene matches: 7. CDR3 length: 14 residues. CDR1 and CDR2 (germline): SQVTM, ANQGSEA. CDR3: CSVASGRAADTQYF. CDR3 DNA: TGCAGCGTCGCAAGCGGGAGGGCCGCAGATACGCAGTATTTT.

V gene TRBV5-1 combines with J gene TRBJ2-6; the D gene is possibly TRBD2 (6 bases). Looked up from germline, CDR1 is SGHRS and CDR2 is YFSETQ. V was cut by 0 bases and J by 0 bases, with 16 bases left in between. The CDR3 is made up of 19 amino acids. DNA for the CDR3: TGCGCCAGCAGCTTGGGGCAGCGGGCCCTACCCTCTGGGGCCAACGTCCTGACTTTC. Protein: CASSLGQRALPSGANVLTF.

V is TRBV5-5 and J is TRBJ2-5, with 11 bases aligning to TRBD2. This CDR3 is built from 15 residues. Germline V gives CDR1 SGHKS, CDR2 YYEKEE (reference sequence). V gave up 5 bases and J gave up 4 bases; unmatched junction bases: 7. CDR3 sequence (DNA): TGTGCCAGCAGACAAACTAGCGGGAGCTCAGAGACCCAGTACTTC. Encoded protein: CASRQTSGSSETQYF.

The chain employs TRBV12-3 or TRBV12-4 and TRBJ1-1; D not certain. The V and J ends lost 5 bases and 1 base respectively, with 8 bases between them. The CDR3 extends over 13 amino acids. The CDR3 DNA reads as TGTGCCAGCAGTCCCCATGGGAACACTGAAGCTTTCTTT. This sequence encodes CASSPHGNTEAFF.